These T cell receptor beta chains were read from a single sample in a study of blood T cell repertoires in COVID-19. Clones were read by immunoSEQ multiplex PCR, and TCRdb kept only the in-frame ones, dropping some. The data contain under 300,000 clones, about four fifths of them seen just once; the ten biggest clones take up over 9%. Sequences were obtained from peripheral blood. These receptors were obtained from a woman in her forties or fifties who had recovered from COVID-19. Both conserved end residues are part of each CDR3.

j_call v_call cdr3_aa
TRBJ2-7 TRBV6-6 CASTRTSGVYEQYF
TRBJ1-5 TRBV4-1 CASSQEVRGQPQHF
TRBJ1-6 TRBV7-6 CASSYQTKSPLHF
TRBJ1-5 TRBV28 CASGRDTRAPQHF
TRBJ2-2 TRBV6-6 CASSYRQDFTGELFF
TRBJ1-4 TRBV9 CASSVSQQGFATNEKLFF
TRBJ2-5 TRBV6-5 CASTSTRGGGETQYF
TRBJ2-5 TRBV7-9 CASSPQRSFKETQYF
TRBJ1-2 TRBV28 CASSFRSRGYTF
TRBJ2-7 TRBV28 CASSSGDSGGREQYF
TRBJ1-5 TRBV19 CAAGQVEGQPQHF
TRBJ2-1 TRBV7-2 CASTPWRGEYNEQFF
TRBJ1-4 TRBV10-3 CAISEQGVSTNEKLFF
TRBJ2-2 TRBV10-3 CAISESVGRPNTGELFF
TRBJ2-3 TRBV6-5 CASSTTSGGDTQYF
TRBJ2-7 TRBV28 CASGSAGPGEQYF
TRBJ1-1 TRBV6-6 CASRRRVTEYMNTEAFF
TRBJ1-2 TRBV7-9 CASSPGSNYGYTF
TRBJ2-3 TRBV6-6 CASSYVGDNTDTQYF
TRBJ1-5 TRBV19 CASSAQQGVGNQPQHF
TRBJ1-2 TRBV4-2 CASSQDQARGNGYTF
TRBJ2-7 TRBV11-2 CASRPWGTKNSYEQYF
TRBJ1-5 TRBV6-2/TRBV6-3 CASSWTGRDGYSNQPQHF
TRBJ1-6 TRBV27 CASSLSRGKGDSPLHF